In its sample, the clone carrying this T cell receptor beta chain was seen a few times. The sample is drawn from a study of OX40 agonist ivuxolimab in advanced cancers. This CDR3 is 18 amino acids long. Trimming removed 1 base at V and 2 bases at J, with 15 bases between. The germline V gene encodes CDR1 SGHAT and CDR2 FQNNGV. The table came from immunoSEQ multiplex PCR; TCRdb's copy has only in-frame clones and leaves some out. The table lists 70,000 or so clones, about 89% of them singletons. The sequencing used CD4+ or CD8+ T cells sorted from blood, collected in a trial of the OX40 agonist ivuxolimab. This chain joins TRBV11-2 and TRBJ2-6; D possibly uses TRBD1 or TRBD2 (5 bases each). This TCR came from an adult with an advanced solid tumor such as melanoma, head and neck, liver or kidney cancer. The CDR3 protein is CASSLGFTGHPGANVLTF. CDR3 in DNA: TGTGCCAGCAGCTTAGGGTTTACGGGGCACCCTGGGGCCAACGTCCTGACTTTC.